What follows are 17 T cell receptor beta chains derived from one specimen sequenced in a study of T-cell memory formation after mild COVID-19. From the 5' RACE reads, TCRdb called clonotypes with MiXCR, one entry per CDR3 protein. The sample has approximately 350,000 distinct CDR3 sequences; roughly 13% are singletons. The sequenced sample was PBMCs or a T cell subset sorted from them (not recorded which). The receptors come from a man aged 18 to 30 who had mild COVID-19 (a few samples of this study predate the infection). Cell type and time point are not known.

This sequence joins TRBV29-1 and TRBJ1-1, with 7 bases lining up with TRBD1. This CDR3 comprises 16 residues. Germline V gene data show CDR1 as SQVTM and CDR2 as ANQGSEA. V lost 6 bases and J lost 0; bases outside the gene matches: 13. CDR3 region: CSVGTLTGRLNTEAFF. The CDR3 nucleotides are TGCAGCGTGGGAACCCTGACAGGGAGACTGAACACTGAAGCTTTCTTT.

The chain couples TRBV14 to TRBJ1-1; D may be TRBD1 (5 bases). The CDR3 consists of 16 residues. Trimming shortened V by 3 bases and J by 6 bases, and 20 bases separated the two germline ends. CDR1 is SGHDN and CDR2 is FVKESK in the germline V gene. The DNA for the CDR3 is TGTGCCAGCAGCCAGAGGATACGGGGGAGAGGGCCTGAAGCTTTCTTT. It specifies CASSQRIRGRGPEAFF.

This clonotype showed up many times. The chain links TRBV4-3 to TRBJ2-3, with 9 bases lining up with TRBD1. Germline CDR1 and CDR2: LGHNA and YSLEER. The J segment lost 1 base and the V segment lost 5 bases, leaving 4 bases of the junction unmatched. The CDR3 consists of 15 residues. CDR3 DNA sequence: TGCGCCAGCAGCTACCGGGACAGGGGCACAGATACGCAGTATTTT. Protein sequence: CASSYRDRGTDTQYF.

Worth noting for this clonotype: A junction end diverges from the germline sequence, so it may reflect a read error. This rearrangement joins TRBV7-7 to TRBJ2-5; TRBD2 aligns across 10 bases. CDR3 size: 15 residues. Germline V gene sequence: CDR1 SSHAT, CDR2 FNYEAQ (reference sequence). CDR3 loop: CASSSPGTSVATQYF. In DNA, the CDR3 is TGTGCTAGCAGCTCACCCGGGACTAGCGTCGCGACCCAGTACTTC.

In its sample, this clonotype was seen a few times. This chain joins TRBV7-9 and TRBJ2-7; 8 positions match TRBD1. The CDR3 loop spans 16 amino acids. The V segment lost 5 bases and the J segment 4 bases; nucleotides outside the gene matches: 13. Germline CDR1 SEHNR, CDR2 FQNEAQ (reference sequence). The CDR3 spells CASSEKGTGPRYEQYF. CDR3 DNA: TGTGCCAGCAGCGAGAAGGGGACAGGCCCTAGATACGAGCAGTACTTC.

The chain employs TRBV7-9 and TRBJ1-1, with 7 bases identical to TRBD1. J lost 5 bases, V lost 5 bases, and 5 bases had no gene match. Germline V CDR1 and CDR2: SEHNR, FQNEAQ (reference sequence). The CDR3 consists of 13 residues. The CDR3 nucleotides read TGTGCCAGCAGCATGACAGGGTGGACTGAAGCTTTCTTT. Residues: CASSMTGWTEAFF.

This clonotype was seen at least ten times. The rearrangement joins TRBV7-9 to TRBJ1-5; D is undetermined. The CDR3 sequence is 13 residues long. Germline V lookup: CDR1 SEHNR, CDR2 FQNEAQ (reference sequence). The V end lost 6 bases, the J end lost 4 bases, and 10 bases lay between the germline ends. CDR3 DNA: TGTGCCAGCAGTCTTCCGGGGAATCAGCCCCAGCATTTT. As protein: CASSLPGNQPQHF.

The chain carries TRBV6-6 and TRBJ1-5; tentatively, D is TRBD1 (6 bases). Germline V gene data show CDR1 as MNHNY and CDR2 as SVGAGI (reference sequence). CDR3 size: 19 residues. Trimming pared 5 bases from V and 5 bases from J, leaving 28 bases between. The CDR3 is CASSLTRTDLYARYQPQHF. The CDR3 nucleotides read TGTGCCAGCAGTCTGACCCGGACAGACCTCTACGCCCGGTATCAGCCCCAGCATTTT.

V is TRBV6-4 and J is TRBJ2-2; the match to TRBD2 covers 8 bases. Germline V CDR1 and CDR2: MRHNA, SNTAGT. This CDR3 region has 15 residues. The ends lost 8 bases at V and 4 bases at J; junction bases unmatched: 9. The CDR3 reads CASGRAGAPTGELFF. The CDR3 bases are TGTGCCAGCGGACGAGCGGGGGCCCCCACCGGGGAGCTGTTTTTT.

This clonotype has just a few counts. This sequence joins TRBV3-1 and TRBJ2-7; D ambiguous. The V gene's germline CDR1 is LGHDT and CDR2 YNNKEL (reference sequence). V was cut by 1 base and J by 6 bases, with 10 bases left in between. There are 13 residues in the CDR3. The CDR3 loop is CASSQGVIREQYF. The CDR3 region has the DNA TGTGCCAGCAGCCAAGGCGTTATCCGCGAGCAGTACTTC.

This clonotype was found once. The chain has TRBV5-1 and TRBJ2-7; D is unresolved. The CDR3 consists of 13 residues. V was pared by 4 bases and J by 2 bases, with 10 bases between. Germline V gene lookup returns CDR1 SGHRS and CDR2 YFSETQ. CDR3: CASSHNTPYEQYF. The CDR3 region has the DNA TGCGCCAGCAGCCATAACACCCCCTACGAGCAGTACTTC. Full variable domain (outside the CDR3, taken from reference TRBV5-1 and TRBJ2-7): KAGVTQTPRYLIKTRGQQVTLSCSPISGHRSVSWYQQTPGQGLQFLFEYFSETQRNKGNFPGRFSGRQFSNSRSEMNVSTLELGDSALYLCASSHNTPYEQYFGPGTRLTVT.

This clonotype was found a few times. J is TRBJ2-5 and V is TRBV7-9; D might be TRBD2 (6 bases). V lost 6 bases and J lost 5, with 16 bases in between. This CDR3 is built from 14 residues. Germline V gives CDR1 SEHNR, CDR2 FQNEAQ (reference sequence). The CDR3 sequence: CASSGPGTLETQYF. The CDR3 DNA sequence: TGTGCCAGCAGTGGACCCGGGACTTTGGAGACCCAGTACTTC.

The chain employs TRBV5-1 and TRBJ2-7, with TRBD1 matching over 7 bases. The V and J ends lost 4 bases and 1 base, in that order; junction bases with no gene match: 11. The length of the CDR3 is 16 residues. In germline, CDR1 is SGHRS, CDR2 YFSETQ. The CDR3 reads CASSPEGAPQSYEQYF. The DNA of the CDR3 is TGCGCCAGCAGCCCAGAGGGGGCCCCGCAATCCTACGAGCAGTACTTC.

This clonotype has at least ten counts. CDR3 bases: TGCGCCAGCAGCTTGACGGCAGGGGGCAGAGATACGCAGTATTTT. Its translation is CASSLTAGGRDTQYF. The genes are TRBV5-1 and TRBJ2-3, with 8 bases lining up with TRBD1. CDR1 SGHRS and CDR2 YFSETQ come from the germline V gene. V shed 1 base and J 5 bases; nucleotides not matched to a gene: 6. The CDR3 consists of 15 residues.

This clonotype was found many times. The chain joins TRBV28 to TRBJ2-7, with a possible D match to TRBD1 (6 bases). Germline-derived CDR1 and CDR2 are MDHEN and SYDVKM. The V gene lost 3 bases and the J gene lost 12 bases, with 15 bases spanning the gap. This CDR3 has 12 amino acids. The CDR3 protein is CASSFSGQRLYV. DNA for the CDR3: TGTGCCAGCAGTTTCAGTGGACAGAGGTTGTACGTC.

This clonotype has just a few counts. The chain uses TRBV12-3 or TRBV12-4 and TRBJ1-1; unclear D gene. The V and J ends lost 3 bases and 10 bases respectively, with 12 bases between them. CDR3 length: 12 amino acids. The CDR3, as DNA: TGTGCCAGCAGTTTCATCCTCAGAGGAGCTTTCTTT. It specifies CASSFILRGAFF.

This clonotype occurred a few times. This sequence joins TRBV4-1 and TRBJ1-3, with 8 bases that match TRBD1. Germline V gene data show CDR1 as MGHRA and CDR2 as YSYEKL. CDR3 length equals 17 residues. V trimming: 1 base; J trimming: 0 bases; junction bases outside the gene matches: 5. Here the CDR3 DNA reads TGCGCCAGCAGCCAAGTGCAGGGGGCCGACTCTGGAAACACCATATATTTT. This encodes CASSQVQGADSGNTIYF.